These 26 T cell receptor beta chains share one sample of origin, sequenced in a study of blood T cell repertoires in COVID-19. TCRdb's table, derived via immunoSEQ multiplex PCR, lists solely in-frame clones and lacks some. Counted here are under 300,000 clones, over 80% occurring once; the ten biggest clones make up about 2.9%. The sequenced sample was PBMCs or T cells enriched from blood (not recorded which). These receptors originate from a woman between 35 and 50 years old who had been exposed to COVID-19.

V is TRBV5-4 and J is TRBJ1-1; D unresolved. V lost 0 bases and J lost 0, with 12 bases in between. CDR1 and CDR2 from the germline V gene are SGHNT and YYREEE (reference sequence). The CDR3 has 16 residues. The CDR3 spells CASSLDRRTMNTEAFF. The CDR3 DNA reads TGTGCCAGCAGCTTGGACCGACGAACTATGAACACTGAAGCTTTCTTT.

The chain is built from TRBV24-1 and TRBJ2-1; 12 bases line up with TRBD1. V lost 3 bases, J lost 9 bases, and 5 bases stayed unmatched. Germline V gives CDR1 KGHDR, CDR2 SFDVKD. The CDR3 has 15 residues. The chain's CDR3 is CATSDAGTGGSEQFF. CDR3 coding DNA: TGTGCCACCAGTGATGCCGGGACAGGGGGCAGTGAGCAGTTCTTC.

CDR3 coding DNA: TGCGCCAGCAGCCAAATTCCCGGGACTACCAACGAGCAGTACTTC. Amino acids: CASSQIPGTTNEQYF. V gene TRBV5-1 combines with J gene TRBJ2-7, with 7 bases identical to TRBD2. Germline CDR1 and CDR2: SGHRS and YFSETQ. The CDR3 has 15 amino acids. Unmatched junction bases numbered 12, after V lost 4 bases and J lost 5 bases.

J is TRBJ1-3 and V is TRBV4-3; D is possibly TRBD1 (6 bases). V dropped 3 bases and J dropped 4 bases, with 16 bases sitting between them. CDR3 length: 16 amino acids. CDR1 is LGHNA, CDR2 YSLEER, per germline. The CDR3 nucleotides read TGCGCCAGCAGCCAGGGGGCAGGGGCATCGGGAAACACCATATATTTT. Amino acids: CASSQGAGASGNTIYF.

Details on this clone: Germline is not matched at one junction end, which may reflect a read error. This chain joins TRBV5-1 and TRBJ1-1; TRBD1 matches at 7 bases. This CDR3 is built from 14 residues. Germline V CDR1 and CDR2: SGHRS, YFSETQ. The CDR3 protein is CASSLSQGRTEAFF. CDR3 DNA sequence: TGTGCCAGCAGCTTGTCACAGGGGAGAACTGAAGCTTTCTTT.

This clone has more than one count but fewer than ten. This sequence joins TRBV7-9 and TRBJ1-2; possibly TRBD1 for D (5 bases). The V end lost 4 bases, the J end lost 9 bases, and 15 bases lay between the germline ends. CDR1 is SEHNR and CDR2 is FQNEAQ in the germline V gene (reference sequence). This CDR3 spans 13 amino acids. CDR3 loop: CASSSGQALSYTF. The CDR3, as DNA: TGTGCCAGCAGCTCTGGACAAGCACTGAGCTACACCTTC.

Here the CDR3 reads CASSATATGARYSPLHF. The CDR3 nucleotides read TGTGCCAGCAGCGCAACCGCGACAGGGGCGAGGTATTCACCCCTCCACTTT. V is TRBV7-2 and J is TRBJ1-6; 8 positions match TRBD1. The CDR3 extends over 17 amino acids. With 5 bases clipped from V and 8 bases from J, the junction kept 14 bases outside the gene matches. Germline V gene sequence: CDR1 SGHTA, CDR2 FQGNSA. Combining the CDR3 with reference TRBV7-2 and TRBJ1-6 gives the whole variable domain GAGVSQSPSNKVTEKGKDVELRCDPISGHTALYWYRQSLGQGLEFLIYFQGNSAPDKSGLPSDRFSAERTGGSVSTLTIQRTQQEDSAVYLCASSATATGARYSPLHFGNGTRLTVT.

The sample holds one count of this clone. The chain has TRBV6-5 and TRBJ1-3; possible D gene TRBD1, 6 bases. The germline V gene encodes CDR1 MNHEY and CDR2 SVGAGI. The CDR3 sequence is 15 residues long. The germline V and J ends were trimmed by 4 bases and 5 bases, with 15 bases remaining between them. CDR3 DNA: TGTGCCAGCAGTTCCCTCGCAGGGACAAGAAACACCATATATTTT. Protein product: CASSSLAGTRNTIYF.

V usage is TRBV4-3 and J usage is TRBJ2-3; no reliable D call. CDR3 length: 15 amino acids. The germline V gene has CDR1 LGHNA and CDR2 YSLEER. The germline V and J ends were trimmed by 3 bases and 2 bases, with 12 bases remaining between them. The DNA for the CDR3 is TGCGCCAGCAGCCAGTCTGCGACTCACACAGATACGCAGTATTTT. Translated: CASSQSATHTDTQYF.

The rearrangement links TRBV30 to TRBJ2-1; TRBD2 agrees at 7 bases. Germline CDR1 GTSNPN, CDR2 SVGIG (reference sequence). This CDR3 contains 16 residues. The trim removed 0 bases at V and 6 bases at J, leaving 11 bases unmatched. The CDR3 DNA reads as TGTGCCTGGAGTGTGATGTCTAGCGGCCTACTCAATGAGCAGTTCTTC. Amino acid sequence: CAWSVMSSGLLNEQFF.

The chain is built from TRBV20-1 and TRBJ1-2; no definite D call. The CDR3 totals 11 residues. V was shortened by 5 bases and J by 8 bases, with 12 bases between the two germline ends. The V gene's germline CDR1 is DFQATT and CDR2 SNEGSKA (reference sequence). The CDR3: CSAPTPGGYTF. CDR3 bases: TGCAGTGCTCCCACACCGGGGGGCTACACCTTC.

In DNA form, the CDR3 reads TGTGCCAGCAGCTTAACCGGGACAGGGTTCGCCGGGGAGCTGTTTTTT. Residues: CASSLTGTGFAGELFF. The chain employs TRBV7-7 and TRBJ2-2; TRBD1 agrees at 9 bases. The CDR3 length is 16 residues. The germline V gene encodes CDR1 SSHAT and CDR2 FNYEAQ (reference sequence). Trimming at V came to 2 bases and at J to 6 bases, leaving 7 bases not matched to a gene.

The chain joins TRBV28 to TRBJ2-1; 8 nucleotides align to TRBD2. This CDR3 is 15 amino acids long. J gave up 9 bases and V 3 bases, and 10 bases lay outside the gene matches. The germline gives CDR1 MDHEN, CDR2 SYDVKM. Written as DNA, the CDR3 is TGTGCCAGCAGTTTGACGGGGGGGCGGCTTCTTGAGCAGTTCTTC. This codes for CASSLTGGRLLEQFF.

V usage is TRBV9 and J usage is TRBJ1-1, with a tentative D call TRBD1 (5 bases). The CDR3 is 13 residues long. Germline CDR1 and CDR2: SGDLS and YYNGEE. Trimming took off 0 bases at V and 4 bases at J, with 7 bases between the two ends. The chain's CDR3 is CASSVGTGTEAFF. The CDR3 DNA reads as TGTGCCAGCAGCGTAGGAACAGGCACTGAAGCTTTCTTT.

The CDR3 nucleotides read TGCAGTGCTAGAGGTAGCCAGGGGGCTTTCTTT. This gives the protein CSARGSQGAFF. This chain connects TRBV20-1 to TRBJ1-1; perhaps TRBD1 as D (6 bases). Trimming left V 1 base short and J 11 bases short, with 11 bases between. The germline V gene encodes CDR1 DFQATT and CDR2 SNEGSKA (reference sequence). This CDR3 region has 11 residues.

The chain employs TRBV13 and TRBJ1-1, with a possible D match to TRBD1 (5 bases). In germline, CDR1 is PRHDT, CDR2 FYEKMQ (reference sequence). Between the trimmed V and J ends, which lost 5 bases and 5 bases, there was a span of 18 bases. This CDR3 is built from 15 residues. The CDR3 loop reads CASSPRADFVTEAFF. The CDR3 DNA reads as TGTGCCAGCAGCCCCAGGGCTGATTTTGTAACTGAAGCTTTCTTT. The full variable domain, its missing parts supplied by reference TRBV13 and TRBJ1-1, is AAGVIQSPRHLIKEKRETATLKCYPIPRHDTVYWYQQGPGQDPQFLISFYEKMQSDKGSIPDRFSAQQFSDYHSELNMSSLELGDSALYFCASSPRADFVTEAFFGQGTRLTVV.

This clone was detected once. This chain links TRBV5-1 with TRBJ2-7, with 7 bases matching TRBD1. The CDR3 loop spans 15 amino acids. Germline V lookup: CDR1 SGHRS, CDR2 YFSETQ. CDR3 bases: TGTGCCAGCAGTCAGGGGGACCCCGGTTTCGACGAGCAGTACGTC. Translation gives CASSQGDPGFDEQYV.

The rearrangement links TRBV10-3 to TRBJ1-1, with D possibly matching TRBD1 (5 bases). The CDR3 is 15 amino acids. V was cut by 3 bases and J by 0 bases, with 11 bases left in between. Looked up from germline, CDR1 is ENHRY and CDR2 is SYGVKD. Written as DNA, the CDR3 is TGTGCCATCAGTGACACAGGAGCCATGAACACTGAAGCTTTCTTT. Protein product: CAISDTGAMNTEAFF.

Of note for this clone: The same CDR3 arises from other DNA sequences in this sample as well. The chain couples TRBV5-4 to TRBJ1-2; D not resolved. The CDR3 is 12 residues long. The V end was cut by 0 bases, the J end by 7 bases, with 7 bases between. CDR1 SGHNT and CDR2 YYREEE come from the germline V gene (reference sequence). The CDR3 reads CASSLDRAGYTF. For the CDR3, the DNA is TGTGCCAGCAGCTTGGACCGAGCTGGCTACACCTTC. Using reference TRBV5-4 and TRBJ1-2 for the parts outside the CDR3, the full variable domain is ETGVTQSPTHLIKTRGQQVTLRCSSQSGHNTVSWYQQALGQGPQFIFQYYREEENGRGNFPPRFSGLQFPNYSSELNVNALELDDSALYLCASSLDRAGYTFGSGTRLTVV.

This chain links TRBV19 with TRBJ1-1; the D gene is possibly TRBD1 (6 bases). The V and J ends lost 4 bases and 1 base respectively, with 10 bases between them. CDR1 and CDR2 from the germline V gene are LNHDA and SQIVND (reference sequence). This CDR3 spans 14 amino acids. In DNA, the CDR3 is TGTGCCAGTAGTACACGGACAGAGAACACTGAAGCTTTCTTT. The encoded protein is CASSTRTENTEAFF.

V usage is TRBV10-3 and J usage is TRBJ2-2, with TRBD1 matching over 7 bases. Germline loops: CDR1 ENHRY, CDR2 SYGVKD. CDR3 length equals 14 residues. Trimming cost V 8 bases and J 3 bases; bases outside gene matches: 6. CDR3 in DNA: TGTGCCATCCACAGGGGATCCGACACCGGGGAGCTGTTTTTT. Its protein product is CAIHRGSDTGELFF.

The CDR3 loop is CASSWGGLDNSPLHF. For the CDR3, the DNA is TGTGCCAGCTCCTGGGGGGGCCTAGATAATTCACCCCTCCACTTT. The gene calls are TRBV7-9 and TRBJ1-6; perhaps TRBD1 as D (6 bases). The CDR3 sequence is 15 residues long. Trimming cost V 8 bases and J 5 bases, with 16 bases left between them. Germline CDR1 and CDR2: SEHNR and FQNEAQ (reference sequence).

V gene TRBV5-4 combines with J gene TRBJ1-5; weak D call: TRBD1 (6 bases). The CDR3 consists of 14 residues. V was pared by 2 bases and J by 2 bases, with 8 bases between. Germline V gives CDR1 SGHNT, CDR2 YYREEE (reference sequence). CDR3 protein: CASSLKGGNQPQHF. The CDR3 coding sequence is TGTGCCAGCAGCTTAAAGGGGGGCAATCAGCCCCAGCATTTT.

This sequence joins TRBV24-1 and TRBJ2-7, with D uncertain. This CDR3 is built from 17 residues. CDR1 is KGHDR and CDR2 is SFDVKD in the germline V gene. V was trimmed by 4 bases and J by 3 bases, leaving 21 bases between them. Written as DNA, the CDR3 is TGTGCCACCAGTGACCCCTTAACCTTGACAAACCTCTACGAGCAGTACGTC. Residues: CATSDPLTLTNLYEQYV.

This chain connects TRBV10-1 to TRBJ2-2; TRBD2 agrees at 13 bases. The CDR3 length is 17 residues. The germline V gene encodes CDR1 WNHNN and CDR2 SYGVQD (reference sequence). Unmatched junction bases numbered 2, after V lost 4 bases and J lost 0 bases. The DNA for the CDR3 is TGCGCCAGCAGTGGGACTAGCGGGGGAACGAACACCGGGGAGCTGTTTTTT. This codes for CASSGTSGGTNTGELFF.

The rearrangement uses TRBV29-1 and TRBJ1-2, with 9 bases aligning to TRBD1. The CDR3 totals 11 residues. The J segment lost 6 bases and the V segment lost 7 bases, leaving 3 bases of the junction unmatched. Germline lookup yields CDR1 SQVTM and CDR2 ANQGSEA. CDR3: CSGRTGDGYTF. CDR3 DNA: TGCAGCGGCCGGACAGGGGATGGCTACACCTTC. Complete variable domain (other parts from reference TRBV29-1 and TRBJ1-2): SAVISQKPSRDICQRGTSLTIQCQVDSQVTMMFWYRQQPGQSLTLIATANQGSEATYESGFVIDKFPISRPNLTFSTLTVSNMSPEDSSIYLCSGRTGDGYTFGSGTRLTVV.